A selection of T cell receptor beta chains follows, all from one sample in a study of T cell repertoires in cytomegalovirus infection. TCRdb recomputed calls from the reads with MiXCR, one row per CDR3 protein. This table holds about 530,000 distinct CDR3 sequences, 26% found once. Sequencing was performed on PBMCs. The source of these receptors is a human donor in good health (CMV status not recorded). Some clones in this sample may be carry-over from other donors' samples. Each CDR3 is given with its conserved first and last residue. The D gene is left open where the match is weak. Clone size appears in some rows only: once, few, many, or a class for an expanded clone.

V	size	D	J	DNA	CDR3
TRBV6-5	-	TRBD1	TRBJ1-6	TGTGCCAGCAGGGGACAGCAAAATTCACCCCTCCACTTT	CASRGQQNSPLHF
TRBV7-2	few	TRBD2	TRBJ2-5	TGTGCCAGCAGCTTAACTTTCATGGGGGGGGGAAGGGAGACCCAGTACTTC	CASSLTFMGGGRETQYF
TRBV10-3	-	-	TRBJ2-1	TGTGCCATCAGTGATAGGCGGGCCGTGCCCTACAATGAGCAGTTCTTC	CAISDRRAVPYNEQFF
TRBV10-3	few	-	TRBJ2-1	TGTGCCATCAGTGGTACGGGGATGAGAGAGCAGTTCTTC	CAISGTGMREQFF
TRBV25-1	-	-	TRBJ1-1	TGTGCCAGCAGGGCAGGGGTGGGCGCTTTCTTT	CASRAGVGAFF
TRBV5-1	-	-	TRBJ2-2	TGCGCCAGCAGCTTGGCTGGATTATCGTGGGAGCTGTTTTTT	CASSLAGLSWELFF
TRBV7-9	few	-	TRBJ2-1	TGTGCCAGCAGCCCCCCTCGGGGAGCGGTTCATGAGCAGTTCTTC	CASSPPRGAVHEQFF
TRBV2	-	-	TRBJ1-5	TGTGCCAGCGGCTCTACGGATAGCAATCAGCCCCAGCATTTT	CASGSTDSNQPQHF
TRBV2	-	TRBD2	TRBJ2-5	TGTGCCAGCTGTCGACTAGCGGGAGATGTGACCCAGTACTTC	CASCRLAGDVTQYF
TRBV28	-	-	TRBJ1-3	TGTGCCAGCAGTACCGGGGGAAGGCTAAACACCATATATTTT	CASSTGGRLNTIYF
TRBV7-2	many	TRBD2	TRBJ2-1	TGTGCCAGCAGCTTATATCCGGGACTAGCGGGAGTCAATGAGCAGTTCTTC	CASSLYPGLAGVNEQFF
TRBV18	-	-	TRBJ2-1	TGTGCCAGCTCTCGCCGGGACGTTCTTGAGAATGAGCAGTTCTTC	CASSRRDVLENEQFF
TRBV6-5	few	TRBD2	TRBJ2-7	TGTGCCAGCAGAAGGACTAGCGGGGCGTACGAGCAGTACTTC	CASRRTSGAYEQYF
TRBV19	few	-	TRBJ2-7	TGTGCCAGTAGCAGCGTACAGGTTCCTGGCGACGAGCAGTACTTC	CASSSVQVPGDEQYF
TRBV7-2	many	-	TRBJ2-5	TGTGCCAGCAGCTCGCCCCAGGGAATCCATGAGACCCAGTACTTC	CASSSPQGIHETQYF
TRBV6-6	-	TRBD2	TRBJ2-5	TGTGCCAGTAAAAAATGGGGAGCGGGAGGCTCCAAGCAAGAGACCCAGTACTTC	CASKKWGAGGSKQETQYF
TRBV18	-	-	TRBJ2-5	TGTGCCAGCTCATCCGAGACTAGGACCCAGTACTTC	CASSSETRTQYF
TRBV7-2	few	-	TRBJ2-1	TGTGCCAGCAGCTTAGACTTTGAGCAGTTCTTC	CASSLDFEQFF
TRBV28	-	-	TRBJ1-2	TGTGCCACCCCCCAGGCAGGCGACTATGGCTACACCTTC	CATPQAGDYGYTF
TRBV29-1	-	-	TRBJ1-2	TGCAGCGTTCGGACAGCCTATAACTATGGCTACACCTTC	CSVRTAYNYGYTF
TRBV19	-	-	TRBJ2-1	TGTGCCAGTAGTATAGCCCAGAACAATGAGCAGTTCTTC	CASSIAQNNEQFF
TRBV7-2	many	TRBD2	TRBJ2-5	TGTGCCAGCAGCTCCTTCACTTGGGAGGGCATACAAGAGACCCAGTACTTC	CASSSFTWEGIQETQYF
TRBV6-5	-	-	TRBJ2-5	TGTGCCAGCAGTTACGGGGCTAGGAGCGGTGCGGGGGAGACCCAGTACTTC	CASSYGARSGAGETQYF
TRBV12-3/TRBV12-4	-	-	TRBJ1-2	TGTGCCAGCAGAAAACACAATAACTATGGCTACACCTTC	CASRKHNNYGYTF
TRBV7-8	many	TRBD1	TRBJ2-3	TGTGCCAGCAGCTTAGTACTCCCCACAGGGGGCGATACGCAGTATTTT	CASSLVLPTGGDTQYF
TRBV15	few	-	TRBJ2-2	TGTGCCACCAGGAGTTCCGTCGGGACTGATTTTAACACCGGGGAGCTGTTTTTT	CATRSSVGTDFNTGELFF
TRBV7-2	many	-	TRBJ1-4	TGTGCCAGCAGCTTAAGGGACGGATATAATGAAAAACTGTTTTTT	CASSLRDGYNEKLFF
TRBV6-5	-	TRBD1	TRBJ1-2	TGTGCCAGCAGCTACCTCAGACAGGGGTTACGATATGGCTACACCTTC	CASSYLRQGLRYGYTF
TRBV28	once	-	TRBJ2-3	TGTGCCAGCAGTTTATGGGGGGTCTCCGCGGATACGCAGTATTTT	CASSLWGVSADTQYF
TRBV5-3	once	TRBD1	TRBJ2-5	TGTGCCAGCAGCATGACCGGGACAGGGGGCCAAGAGACCCAGTACTTC	CASSMTGTGGQETQYF
TRBV19	-	-	TRBJ1-2	TGTGCCAGTAGTATAGAGCGGGGCGGAAGAGCTAACTATGGCTACACCTTC	CASSIERGGRANYGYTF
TRBV6-1	-	TRBD2	TRBJ2-1	TGTGCCAGCAGTGAAGCGGGAGGGCCCGGCTTAGGGCAGTTCTTC	CASSEAGGPGLGQFF
TRBV6-2/TRBV6-3	-	-	TRBJ1-1	TGTGCCAGCAGTTACCCTGACAGCGTCAACACTGAAGCTTTCTTT	CASSYPDSVNTEAFF
TRBV7-8	-	-	TRBJ2-7	TGTGCCAGCAGCCTTGGACGGCTGGACTACGAGCAGTACTTC	CASSLGRLDYEQYF
TRBV6-6	-	-	TRBJ1-4	TGTGCCAGCAGTGACCAAGCGGGGGAAAAACTGTTTTTT	CASSDQAGEKLFF
TRBV7-6	-	-	TRBJ1-6	TGTGCCAGCAAGGGAGTAGTCTATAATTCACCCCTCCACTTT	CASKGVVYNSPLHF
TRBV12-3/TRBV12-4	-	TRBD2	TRBJ2-3	TGTGCCAGCAGATTTAGCGGGAGCACAGATACGCAGTATTTT	CASRFSGSTDTQYF
TRBV28	-	-	TRBJ2-4	TGTGCCAGCAGTTTTAGGACAGTCGGAAACATTCAGTACTTC	CASSFRTVGNIQYF
TRBV19	few	TRBD2	TRBJ2-1	TGTGCCAGTAGTATGGGGCTAGCGGACAATGAGCAGTTCTTC	CASSMGLADNEQFF
TRBV29-1	many	-	TRBJ2-4	TGCAGCGTTCAGGCGGGACCTGACATTCAGTACTTC	CSVQAGPDIQYF
TRBV7-2	few	TRBD2	TRBJ2-2	TGTGCCAGCAGCTTATTCCTAGCGGGAGGGATGAACACCGGGGAGCTGTTTTTT	CASSLFLAGGMNTGELFF
TRBV6-2/TRBV6-3	few	-	TRBJ1-2	TGTGCCAGCAGTCCGATTCCGTCGTCAGGCTACACCTTC	CASSPIPSSGYTF